The rows below give T cell receptor beta chains drawn from one sample of a study of blood T cells in healthy people across ages. TCRdb passed the 5' RACE reads through MiXCR, listing each CDR3 protein once. This sample carries 600,000 to 1,000,000 distinct CDR3 sequences, roughly 50% of them seen once, and the ten largest clones take roughly 20%. Sequencing input: blood. The source is a young man in good health. CDR3s include the opening cysteine and the closing phenylalanine or tryptophan. A D gene is named only where the DNA matches it firmly. Size values are once, few and many counts, or a class for expanded clones, and some rows have none.

NA	TRBV6-2/TRBV6-3	TRBD2	TRBJ2-5	CASRRSSGPQETQYF	TGTGCCAGCAGGCGATCTAGCGGACCTCAAGAGACCCAGTACTTC
NA	TRBV7-2	TRBD1	TRBJ1-3	CASSLVTGGTSGNTIYF	TGTGCCAGCAGCTTAGTTACAGGGGGGACCTCTGGAAACACCATATATTTT
NA	TRBV28	TRBD1	TRBJ1-1	CASSTLFRQGARNTEAFF	TGTGCCAGCAGTACCTTATTCCGACAGGGGGCCCGGAACACTGAAGCTTTCTTT
NA	TRBV9	TRBD2	TRBJ2-5	CASSPRGAGGVFETQYF	TGTGCCAGCAGCCCTCGCGGAGCGGGAGGAGTTTTTGAGACCCAGTACTTC
few	TRBV10-2	NA	TRBJ1-2	CASSPPTERNYGYTF	TGCGCCAGCAGTCCCCCGACAGAGAGAAACTATGGCTACACCTTC
few	TRBV3-1	NA	TRBJ2-1	CASSQGTDPWNEQFF	TGTGCCAGCAGCCAAGGGACGGACCCTTGGAATGAGCAGTTCTTC
NA	TRBV5-1	NA	TRBJ1-4	CASSLTTRTNEKLFF	TGCGCCAGCAGCTTGACGACGAGGACTAATGAAAAACTGTTTTTT
NA	TRBV11-2	NA	TRBJ1-2	CASQDTPRDGYTF	TGTGCCAGCCAGGACACCCCGAGGGATGGCTACACCTTC
few	TRBV29-1	NA	TRBJ2-7	CSVGGATYEQYF	TGCAGCGTTGGTGGGGCCACCTACGAGCAGTACTTC
NA	TRBV5-1	TRBD1	TRBJ1-2	CASSLAGTVGTSGYTF	TGCGCCAGCAGCTTGGCCGGGACAGTGGGAACAAGTGGCTACACCTTC
NA	TRBV10-3	NA	TRBJ1-1	CAISDTSGTEAFF	TGTGCCATCAGTGACACATCGGGGACTGAAGCTTTCTTT
NA	TRBV20-1	TRBD2	TRBJ2-5	CSAPAGGGWQTQYF	TGCAGTGCCCCCGCGGGAGGAGGGTGGCAGACCCAGTACTTC
few	TRBV7-9	NA	TRBJ1-2	CASSRPYLGPPNYGYTF	TGTGCCAGCAGCCGGCCTTACCTGGGACCCCCTAACTATGGCTACACCTTC
many	TRBV5-1	TRBD1	TRBJ2-5	CASSIGQGPNGETQYF	TGCGCCAGCAGCATCGGACAGGGGCCTAATGGAGAGACCCAGTACTTC
NA	TRBV27	NA	TRBJ2-1	CASSFTPSSYNEQFF	TGTGCCAGCAGTTTTACGCCAAGCTCCTACAATGAGCAGTTCTTC
NA	TRBV4-2	TRBD2	TRBJ2-1	CASSPERGSSYNEQFF	TGTGCCAGCAGCCCTGAGCGCGGGAGTTCCTACAATGAGCAGTTCTTC
NA	TRBV20-1	TRBD1	TRBJ2-3	CSAKGQGTDTQYF	TGCAGTGCAAAGGGACAGGGGACAGATACGCAGTATTTT
once	TRBV28	NA	TRBJ1-5	CASSLLGARQPQHF	TGTGCCAGCAGTTTGTTGGGGGCACGGCAGCCCCAGCATTTT
NA	TRBV7-2	NA	TRBJ2-5	CASSRDQQETQYF	TGTGCCAGCAGCCGGGACCAACAAGAGACCCAGTACTTC
NA	TRBV4-2	NA	TRBJ2-7	CASSQGAGRAEQYF	TGTGCCAGCAGCCAAGGGGCAGGGCGCGCCGAGCAGTACTTC
NA	TRBV2	TRBD1	TRBJ2-5	CASSRIVTGLETQYF	TGTGCCAGCAGTCGCATAGTGACAGGGTTGGAGACCCAGTACTTC
many	TRBV7-2	NA	TRBJ2-5	CASSQAETQYF	TGTGCCAGCAGCCAGGCGGAGACCCAGTACTTC
NA	TRBV6-5	TRBD1	TRBJ2-7	CASRGTGGYEQYF	TGTGCCAGCAGGGGGACAGGGGGCTACGAGCAGTACTTC
NA	TRBV5-4	NA	TRBJ2-6	CASSLAVQDWANVLTF	TGTGCCAGCAGCTTGGCCGTTCAAGACTGGGCCAACGTCCTGACTTTC
few	TRBV20-1	NA	TRBJ1-2	CSATIRLSSSGYTF	TGCAGTGCAACAATCAGGTTATCTTCGTCGGGCTACACCTTC
NA	TRBV6-5	NA	TRBJ2-7	CASSGRDDEQYF	TGTGCCAGCAGTGGACGGGACGACGAGCAGTACTTC
NA	TRBV5-6	TRBD2	TRBJ2-7	CASSFPSSGNPYEQYF	TGTGCCAGCAGCTTCCCCAGTAGCGGGAACCCCTACGAGCAGTACTTC
NA	TRBV29-1	TRBD1	TRBJ2-7	CSVKIGTGGREQYF	TGCAGCGTTAAAATAGGGACAGGGGGTCGCGAGCAGTACTTC
NA	TRBV4-3	TRBD1	TRBJ1-4	CASRQQGAGEKLFF	TGCGCCAGCAGACAACAGGGGGCCGGTGAAAAACTGTTTTTT
few	TRBV20-1	TRBD2	TRBJ2-1	CSASTVGGYNEQFF	TGCAGTGCTAGTACGGTGGGAGGGTACAATGAGCAGTTCTTC
once	TRBV4-1	NA	TRBJ1-4	CASSQGGRAATTNEKLFF	TGCGCCAGCAGCCAAGGAGGGCGGGCGGCGACAACTAATGAAAAACTGTTTTTT
NA	TRBV5-6	NA	TRBJ2-1	CASSEGSSYNEQFF	TGTGCCAGCAGCGAGGGAAGCTCCTACAATGAGCAGTTCTTC
few	TRBV6-2/TRBV6-3	NA	TRBJ2-7	CASPKSGTACVVRYEQYF	TGTGCCAGCCCCAAGTCCGGGACTGCATGTGTGGTTAGGTACGAGCAGTACTTC
NA	TRBV7-8	TRBD2	TRBJ2-6	CASSSGLAGTSGANVLTF	TGTGCCAGCAGCTCGGGACTAGCGGGGACCTCTGGGGCCAACGTCCTGACTTTC
few	TRBV6-6	NA	TRBJ2-7	CASGIDRTSEQYF	TGTGCCAGCGGAATTGACAGAACCTCCGAGCAGTACTTC
NA	TRBV20-1	TRBD2	TRBJ2-1	CSARDERGVYNEQFF	TGCAGTGCTAGAGATGAGCGGGGGGTATACAATGAGCAGTTCTTC
NA	TRBV2	TRBD1	TRBJ1-2	CAGTYRGLNGYTF	TGTGCCGGGACGTACAGGGGGCTGAATGGCTACACCTTC
NA	TRBV7-9	NA	TRBJ1-2	CASSLAGGLDGYTF	TGTGCCAGCAGCTTAGCGGGGGGATTGGATGGCTACACCTTC
once	TRBV18	NA	TRBJ2-5	CASSPKGGSGETQYF	TGTGCCAGCTCACCAAAGGGCGGTAGCGGAGAGACCCAGTACTTC
many	TRBV20-1	NA	TRBJ2-1	CSVSLASHNEQFF	TGCAGTGTAAGTCTAGCGTCCCACAATGAGCAGTTCTTC
NA	TRBV20-1	NA	TRBJ2-1	CSAHRSGGGPYNEQFF	TGCAGTGCCCACAGAAGTGGAGGGGGGCCATACAATGAGCAGTTCTTC
NA	TRBV4-3	NA	TRBJ2-6	CASSQDRWAPGANVLTF	TGCGCCAGCAGCCAAGATCGTTGGGCCCCCGGGGCCAACGTCCTGACTTTC